This T cell receptor beta chain was captured by sequencing in a study of T cells in Graves' hyperthyroidism and ophthalmopathy. Study details: Upon initial diagnosis and before any treatment, peripheral blood was collected.

Stable Graves' hyperthyroidism meant no ophthalmopathy progression within 18 months. Researchers barred patients who had uncontrolled infection, other autoimmune disease, pregnancy or lactation. Out of over 7.5 ml of fresh peripheral blood came the PBMCs. Amplified regions were TCR beta CDR3 sequences from RNA transcripts. In the first-round RT-PCR of the TCR CDR3, the HTBI primer set was used. From the multiplex PCR reads, TCRdb called clonotypes with MiXCR, one entry per CDR3 protein. The profile shows around 440,000 distinct CDR3 sequences, 15% to 18% of them singletons. Germline CDR1 MNHEY, CDR2 SVGEGT. Germline trimming cut 0 bases from V and 4 bases from J; bases unmatched to any gene: 5. The CDR3 contains 15 residues.

Sequences were obtained from blood. The chain carries TRBV6-2 or TRBV6-3 and TRBJ2-5; 7 nucleotides align to TRBD2. The sequence was obtained from a woman aged 18 to 35 with Graves' hyperthyroidism. The CDR3 nucleotides read TGTGCCAGCAGTTACTCGGACGGGAGGTTAGAGACCCAGTACTTC. Amino acids: CASSYSDGRLETQYF.